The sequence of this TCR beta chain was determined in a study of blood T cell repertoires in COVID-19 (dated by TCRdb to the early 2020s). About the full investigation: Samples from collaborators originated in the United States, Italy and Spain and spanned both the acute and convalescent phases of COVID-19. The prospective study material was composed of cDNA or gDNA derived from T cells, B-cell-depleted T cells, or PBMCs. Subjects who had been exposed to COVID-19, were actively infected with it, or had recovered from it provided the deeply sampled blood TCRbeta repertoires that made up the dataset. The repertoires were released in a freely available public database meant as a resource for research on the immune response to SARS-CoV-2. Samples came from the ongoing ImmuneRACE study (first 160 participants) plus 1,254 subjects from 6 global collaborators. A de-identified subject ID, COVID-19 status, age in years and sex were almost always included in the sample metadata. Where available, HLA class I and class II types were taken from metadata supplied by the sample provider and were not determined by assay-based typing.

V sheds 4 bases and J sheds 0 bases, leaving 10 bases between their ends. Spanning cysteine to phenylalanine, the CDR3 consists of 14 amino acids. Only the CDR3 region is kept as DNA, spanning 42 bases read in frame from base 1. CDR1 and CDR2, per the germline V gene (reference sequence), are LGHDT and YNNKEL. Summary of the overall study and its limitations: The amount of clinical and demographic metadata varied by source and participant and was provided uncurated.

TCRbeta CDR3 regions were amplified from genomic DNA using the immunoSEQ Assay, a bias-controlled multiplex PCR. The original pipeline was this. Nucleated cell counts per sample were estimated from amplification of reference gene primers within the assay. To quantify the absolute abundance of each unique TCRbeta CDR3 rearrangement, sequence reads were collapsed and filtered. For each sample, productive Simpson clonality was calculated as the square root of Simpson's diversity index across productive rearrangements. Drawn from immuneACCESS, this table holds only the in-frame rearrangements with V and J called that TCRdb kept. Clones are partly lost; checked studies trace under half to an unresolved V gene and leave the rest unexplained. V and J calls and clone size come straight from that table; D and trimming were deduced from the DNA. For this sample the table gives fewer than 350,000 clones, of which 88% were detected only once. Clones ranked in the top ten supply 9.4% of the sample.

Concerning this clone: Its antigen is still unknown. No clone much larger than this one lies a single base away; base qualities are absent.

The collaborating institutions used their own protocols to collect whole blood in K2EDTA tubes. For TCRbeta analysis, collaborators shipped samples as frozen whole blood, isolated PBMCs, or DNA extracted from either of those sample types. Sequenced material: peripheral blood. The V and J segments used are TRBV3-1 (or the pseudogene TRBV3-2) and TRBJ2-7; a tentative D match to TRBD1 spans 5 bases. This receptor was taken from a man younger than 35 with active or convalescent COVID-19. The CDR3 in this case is CASSLGHDSYEQYF. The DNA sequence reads TGTGCCAGCAGCCTAGGACATGACTCCTACGAGCAGTACTTC.